This TCR beta chain was obtained from a study of blood T cell repertoires in COVID-19. Libraries were prepared by immunoSEQ multiplex PCR; TCRdb keeps only in-frame clonotypes and omits some of them. This table holds around 290,000 clones, about nine tenths found once. CDR3 length: 16 residues. The trim removed 4 bases at V and 3 bases at J, leaving 8 bases unmatched. Germline CDR1 is MNHEY and CDR2 is SVGAGI. The specimen sequenced was PBMCs or T cells enriched from blood (not recorded which). This clonotype was sampled from a woman between 35 and 50 years old who had recovered from COVID-19. The rearrangement links TRBV6-5 to TRBJ2-7, with TRBD2 matching 11 bases. Here the CDR3 DNA reads TGTGCCAGCAGTTCGTTAGCGGGAGGGAGTATCTACGAGCAGTACTTC. Translated, it gives CASSSLAGGSIYEQYF.